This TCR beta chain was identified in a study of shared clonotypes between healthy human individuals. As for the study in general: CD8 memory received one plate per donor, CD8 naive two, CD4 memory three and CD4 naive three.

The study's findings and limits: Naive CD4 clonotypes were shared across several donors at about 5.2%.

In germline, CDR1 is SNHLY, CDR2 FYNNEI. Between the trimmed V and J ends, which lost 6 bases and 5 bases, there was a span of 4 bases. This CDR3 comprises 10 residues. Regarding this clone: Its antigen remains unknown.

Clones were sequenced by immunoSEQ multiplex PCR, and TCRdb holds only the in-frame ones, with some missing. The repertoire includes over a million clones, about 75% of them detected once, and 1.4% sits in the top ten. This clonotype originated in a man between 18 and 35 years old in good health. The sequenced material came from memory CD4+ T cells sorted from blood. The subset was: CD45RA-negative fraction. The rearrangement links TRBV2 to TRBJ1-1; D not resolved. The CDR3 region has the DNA TGTGCCAGCAGGGTTACTGAAGCTTTCTTT. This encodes CASRVTEAFF. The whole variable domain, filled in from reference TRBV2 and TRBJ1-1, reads EPEVTQTPSHQVTQMGQEVILRCVPISNHLYFYWYRQILGQKVEFLVSFYNNEISEKSEIFDDQFSVERPDGSNFTLKIRSTKLEDSAMYFCASRVTEAFFGQGTRLTVV.